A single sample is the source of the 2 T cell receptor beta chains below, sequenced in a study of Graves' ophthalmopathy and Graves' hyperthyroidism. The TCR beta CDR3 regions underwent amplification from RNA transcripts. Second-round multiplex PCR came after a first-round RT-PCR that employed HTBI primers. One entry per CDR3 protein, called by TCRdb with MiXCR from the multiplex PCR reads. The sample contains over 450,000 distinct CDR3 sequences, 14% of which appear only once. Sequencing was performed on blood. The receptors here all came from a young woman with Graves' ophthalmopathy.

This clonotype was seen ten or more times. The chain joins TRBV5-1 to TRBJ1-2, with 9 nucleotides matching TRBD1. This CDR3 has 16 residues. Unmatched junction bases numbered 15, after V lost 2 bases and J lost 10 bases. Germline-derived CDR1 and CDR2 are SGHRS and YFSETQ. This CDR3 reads CASSFDDRDRVRVYTF. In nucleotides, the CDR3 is TGCGCCAGCAGCTTTGACGACCGGGACAGGGTTCGTGTCTACACCTTC.

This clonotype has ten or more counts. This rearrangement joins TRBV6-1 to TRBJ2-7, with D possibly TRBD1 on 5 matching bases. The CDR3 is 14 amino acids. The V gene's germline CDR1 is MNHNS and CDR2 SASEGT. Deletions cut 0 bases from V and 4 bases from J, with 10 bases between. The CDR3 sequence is CASSEARRTYEQYF. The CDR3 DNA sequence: TGTGCCAGCAGTGAAGCACGACGGACATACGAGCAGTACTTC.